The 11 T cell receptor beta chains below come from one sample, sequenced in a study of blood T cell repertoires in COVID-19. The table came from immunoSEQ multiplex PCR; TCRdb's copy has only in-frame clones and leaves some out. The table includes a few hundred thousand clones, roughly nine tenths detected once. The specimen was PBMCs or T cells enriched from blood (not recorded which). The receptors stem from a woman aged 18-29 years who had recovered from COVID-19.

This sequence joins TRBV19 and TRBJ1-4; 8 bases agree with TRBD1. Losses at the gene ends were 8 bases for V and 4 bases for J; bases not matched to a gene: 3. In germline, CDR1 is LNHDA, CDR2 SQIVND (reference sequence). The CDR3 extends over 13 amino acids. CDR3 sequence: CASWTGNNEKLFF. DNA for the CDR3: TGTGCCAGTTGGACAGGGAATAATGAAAAACTGTTTTTT.

The chain carries TRBV6-6 and TRBJ1-4; D unresolved. CDR3 length: 14 residues. V was cut by 10 bases and J by 3 bases, with 15 bases left in between. Germline V lookup: CDR1 MNHNY, CDR2 SVGAGI (reference sequence). CDR3 sequence (DNA): TGTGCCACCCTACCCGGGAGTTCTAATGAAAAACTGTTTTTT. Translating gives CATLPGSSNEKLFF.

The chain carries TRBV4-1 and TRBJ1-1; the D gene is possibly TRBD1 (6 bases). V was cut by 7 bases and J by 0 bases, with 12 bases left in between. Germline loops: CDR1 MGHRA, CDR2 YSYEKL. The CDR3 sequence is 14 residues long. The CDR3 DNA sequence: TGCGCCAGCACCCCCGACAGGATGAACACTGAAGCTTTCTTT. As protein: CASTPDRMNTEAFF.

The chain combines TRBV4-1 with TRBJ1-6; D is ambiguous. The CDR3 runs to 15 residues. CDR1 is MGHRA, CDR2 YSYEKL, per germline. V lost 0 bases to trimming and J lost 9 bases, with 12 bases between them. The CDR3 bases are TGCGCCAGCAGCCAAGATTTCCTTGGCGGTTCACCCCTCCACTTT. Amino acids: CASSQDFLGGSPLHF.

The chain recombines TRBV7-2 with TRBJ2-3; 11 nucleotides match TRBD1. The CDR3 runs to 16 residues. Trimming removed 4 bases from V and 1 base from J; junction bases left unmatched: 4. The germline gives CDR1 SGHTA, CDR2 FQGNSA. CDR3 DNA sequence: TGTGCCAGCAGCTGGACAGGGGGCTGGGGCACAGATACGCAGTATTTT. Translated, it gives CASSWTGGWGTDTQYF.

This sequence joins TRBV7-9 and TRBJ1-3; 8 nucleotides agree with TRBD1. J was trimmed by 3 bases and V by 4 bases; bases with no gene match: 8. Germline V gene data show CDR1 as SEHNR and CDR2 as FQNEAQ (reference sequence). This CDR3 comprises 16 residues. CDR3 nucleotide sequence: TGTGCCAGCAGCTCTCAGGGACAGGCAGATGGAAACACCATATATTTT. Translated, it gives CASSSQGQADGNTIYF.

The chain joins TRBV12-2 to TRBJ1-2. TRBV12-2 is marked as a pseudogene. The CDR3 spans 14 residues. The CDR3 spells CASRLPGYSYGYTF. The DNA for the CDR3 is TGTGCAAGTCGCTTACCGGGGTACTCATATGGCTACACCTTC.

This clone was seen just once. The chain is built from TRBV19 and TRBJ1-2, with TRBD1 matching over 9 bases. This CDR3 spans 15 amino acids. Per the germline V gene, CDR1 is LNHDA and CDR2 is SQIVND (reference sequence). V was pared by 4 bases and J by 7 bases, with 10 bases of the junction left unmatched. Here the CDR3 reads CASSTNGGTGSGYTF. CDR3 bases: TGTGCCAGTAGTACCAACGGGGGGACAGGGAGTGGCTACACCTTC. Using reference TRBV19 and TRBJ1-2 for the parts outside the CDR3, the full variable domain is DGGITQSPKYLFRKEGQNVTLSCEQNLNHDAMYWYRQDPGQGLRLIYYSQIVNDFQKGDIAEGYSVSREKKESFPLTVTSAQKNPTAFYLCASSTNGGTGSGYTFGSGTRLTVV.

This chain links TRBV5-1 with TRBJ1-6, with 10 bases identical to TRBD1. This CDR3 has 16 residues. The trim removed 0 bases at V and 10 bases at J, leaving 7 bases unmatched. CDR1 and CDR2 (germline): SGHRS, YFSETQ. The CDR3 coding sequence is TGCGCCAGCAGCTTGGTGTCTGGGACAGGGGCGTCACCCCTCCACTTT. Translating gives CASSLVSGTGASPLHF.

This clone was seen a handful of times. This chain uses TRBV5-4 with TRBJ2-2, with a weak D call TRBD1 (6 bases). Per germline, CDR1 SGHNT and CDR2 YYREEE (reference sequence). CDR3 size: 14 residues. The ends were cut back, 0 bases at V and 3 bases at J, with 6 bases in the middle. CDR3 DNA: TGTGCCAGCAGCTTGGCAGGGGACACCGGGGAGCTGTTTTTT. It encodes CASSLAGDTGELFF.

CDR3 sequence: CASSPGGRKAFF. The CDR3 DNA sequence: TGTGCCAGCAGTCCTGGGGGCCGAAAAGCTTTCTTT. This chain links TRBV28 with TRBJ1-1; D possibly corresponds to TRBD1 (6 bases). Trimming removed 5 bases at V and 9 bases at J, with 13 bases between. CDR1 MDHEN and CDR2 SYDVKM come from the germline V gene. The CDR3 sequence is 12 residues long.